The 20 T cell receptor beta chains given below trace back to one sample, sequenced in a study of blood T cells in healthy people across ages (dated by TCRdb to the mid-2010s). Libraries were made using 5' RACE. Sequencing was carried out with an Illumina HiSeq 2500. A second PCR of roughly 7 to 11 cycles was performed with a sample-barcoded 5' primer and a J-beta primer mix. TCRdb's own reprocessing of the public reads used fastp at Q25 and MiXCR and kept productive beta chains. CDR3 protein duplicates are merged, each entry listing the most common genes and DNA. The sample data list about 1.8 million distinct CDR3 sequences, and around 50% of these were observed just once. The ten largest account for over 2% of the sample. Sequenced sample: blood. The receptors originated from a middle-aged woman in good health.

V and J are TRBV7-9 and TRBJ2-1, with D possibly matching TRBD1 (5 bases). Per the germline V gene, CDR1 is SEHNR and CDR2 is FQNEAQ (reference sequence). This CDR3 is built from 17 residues. Trimming took off 5 bases at V and 5 bases at J, with 22 bases between the two ends. In DNA form, the CDR3 reads TGTGCCAGCAGCATTGACACGGCTGGGGCCGTCCACAATGAGCAGTTCTTC. It specifies CASSIDTAGAVHNEQFF. Full variable domain (missing parts from reference TRBV7-9 and TRBJ2-1): DTGVSQNPRHKITKRGQNVTFRCDPISEHNRLYWYRQTLGQGPEFLTYFQNEAQLEKSRLLSDRFSAERPKGSFSTLEIQRTEQGDSAMYLCASSIDTAGAVHNEQFFGPGTRLTVL.

The chain uses TRBV12-3 or TRBV12-4 and TRBJ1-2, with TRBD1 as a possible D gene (5 bases). V lost 1 base and J 1 base, leaving 16 bases between the germline ends. This CDR3 has 17 residues. Here the CDR3 reads CASSLVGGTGLNYGYTF. CDR3 DNA sequence: TGTGCCAGCAGTTTAGTGGGGGGGACGGGGCTTAACTATGGCTACACCTTC.

This clonotype was counted a few times. The chain has TRBV25-1 and TRBJ1-2; TRBD1 might be the D (6 bases). CDR1 MGHDK and CDR2 SYGVNS come from the germline V gene. V gave up 8 bases and J gave up 6 bases, with 13 bases separating them. This CDR3 comprises 12 residues. This chain's CDR3 is CASSRGEHGYTF. The CDR3 bases are TGTGCCAGCTCCAGGGGTGAACATGGCTACACCTTC.

The count of this clonotype is one. V gene TRBV18 combines with J gene TRBJ1-2; the D is unclear. This CDR3 has 19 residues. The germline gives CDR1 KGHSH, CDR2 LQKENI. V was pared by 1 base and J by 0 bases, with 21 bases between. For the CDR3, the DNA is TGTGCCAGCTCACCACTTTTTGGCCAGGCGAAAACAGCTAACTATGGCTACACCTTC. Translated, it gives CASSPLFGQAKTANYGYTF. Full variable domain (missing parts from reference TRBV18 and TRBJ1-2): NAGVMQNPRHLVRRRGQEARLRCSPMKGHSHVYWYRQLPEEGLKFMVYLQKENIIDESGMPKERFSAEFPKEGPSILRIQQVVRGDSAAYFCASSPLFGQAKTANYGYTFGSGTRLTVV.

The V call is TRBV6-6, the J call TRBJ1-2; D is undetermined. Germline values: CDR1 MNHNY, CDR2 SVGAGI (reference sequence). This CDR3 contains 16 residues. V lost 2 bases to trimming and J lost 0 bases, with 13 bases between them. This CDR3 is CASSYPGRRANYGYTF. The CDR3 nucleotides read TGTGCCAGCAGTTACCCAGGCAGGCGAGCTAACTATGGCTACACCTTC.

This clonotype was detected once. The chain combines TRBV4-3 with TRBJ1-2; no definite D call. V was shortened by 7 bases and J by 10 bases, with 19 bases between the two germline ends. The CDR3 sequence is 13 residues long. Germline CDR1 LGHNA, CDR2 YSLEER. In DNA, the CDR3 is TGCGCCAGCACACCAACCGCAGGTGACTACTACACCTTC. Translated: CASTPTAGDYYTF.

The rearrangement joins TRBV7-9 to TRBJ2-3; tentative D call: TRBD1 (6 bases). Germline V lookup: CDR1 SEHNR, CDR2 FQNEAQ (reference sequence). V shed 2 bases and J shed 0 bases, with 15 bases lying between them. CDR3 length: 17 residues. CDR3 amino acids: CASSLRDGTFSTDTQYF. As DNA, the CDR3 is TGTGCCAGCAGCTTACGTGACGGGACATTTAGCACAGATACGCAGTATTTT.

The V gene is TRBV6-5, the J gene TRBJ1-2; D call uncertain. CDR1 and CDR2 from the germline V gene are MNHEY and SVGAGI. Trimming removed 7 bases from V and 4 bases from J, with 16 bases in between. This CDR3 comprises 14 residues. This CDR3 reads CASTYSARGYGYTF. CDR3 sequence (DNA): TGTGCCAGCACCTATTCTGCCCGAGGCTATGGCTACACCTTC.

The V and J genes are TRBV3-1 and TRBJ1-2; D might be TRBD1 (6 bases). V shed 4 bases and J shed 0 bases, with 18 bases lying between them. CDR1 and CDR2 from the germline V gene are LGHDT and YNNKEL (reference sequence). This CDR3 is built from 17 residues. In DNA form, the CDR3 reads TGTGCCAGCAGCCCCGGGACAACTCTCGCCTCTAACTATGGCTACACCTTC. Encoded protein: CASSPGTTLASNYGYTF.

DNA for the CDR3: TGTGCCAGCACCGACGGAAACAGGGTGGTCTATGGCTACACCTTC. Protein product: CASTDGNRVVYGYTF. The chain carries TRBV6-6 and TRBJ1-2, with a possible D match to TRBD1 (6 bases). Trimming left V 7 bases short and J 4 bases short, with 19 bases between. This CDR3 spans 15 amino acids. The germline gives CDR1 MNHNY, CDR2 SVGAGI (reference sequence).

This clonotype showed up just a few times. V is TRBV6-5 and J is TRBJ2-5; TRBD1 or TRBD2 may be the D gene (6 bases each). The CDR3 extends over 16 amino acids. Germline-derived CDR1 and CDR2 are MNHEY and SVGAGI. Trimming left V 2 bases short and J 2 bases short, with 15 bases between. The DNA of the CDR3 is TGTGCCAGCAGTTACGGAGTGGGGGGCTTACAAGAGACCCAGTACTTC. This translates into CASSYGVGGLQETQYF.

V is TRBV9 and J is TRBJ2-1, with a possible D match to TRBD2 (6 bases). This CDR3 spans 15 amino acids. Trimming took off 7 bases at V and 2 bases at J, with 16 bases between the two ends. From germline, CDR1 is SGDLS and CDR2 YYNGEE. The CDR3 here is CASGTSRTTYNEQFF. Here the CDR3 DNA reads TGTGCCAGCGGTACTAGTAGGACTACCTACAATGAGCAGTTCTTC.

This clonotype was found a few times. The chain has TRBV5-1 and TRBJ2-5, with 7 bases that match TRBD2. The germline gives CDR1 SGHRS, CDR2 YFSETQ. J was trimmed by 5 bases and V by 0 bases; bases with no gene match: 10. The CDR3 loop spans 16 amino acids. CDR3 sequence reads: CASSLAVAGVRETQYF. CDR3 sequence (DNA): TGCGCCAGCAGCTTGGCCGTTGCGGGGGTGAGGGAGACCCAGTACTTC.

V and J are TRBV20-1 and TRBJ2-1; TRBD1 might be the D (6 bases). CDR1 and CDR2 (germline): DFQATT, SNEGSKA (reference sequence). Trimming stripped 3 bases from V and 0 bases from J, with 9 bases between. The CDR3 has 14 residues. The CDR3 protein is CSASQGHSYNEQFF. The DNA of the CDR3 is TGCAGTGCTAGCCAGGGGCACTCCTACAATGAGCAGTTCTTC.

The chain uses TRBV9 and TRBJ1-2, with D possibly being TRBD1 (5 bases). Germline values: CDR1 SGDLS, CDR2 YYNGEE. Trimming took 0 bases from V and 3 from J, leaving 12 bases between them. The CDR3 is 15 amino acids. CDR3 coding DNA: TGTGCCAGCAGCGTAGCCGACGGAGGGGACTATGGCTACACCTTC. Encoded protein: CASSVADGGDYGYTF.

This clonotype was observed a handful of times. This sequence joins TRBV6-5 and TRBJ1-5; 8 bases are a match to TRBD1. The CDR3 totals 15 residues. The ends lost 6 bases at V and 7 bases at J; junction bases unmatched: 11. Looked up from germline, CDR1 is MNHEY and CDR2 is SVGAGI. CDR3 region: CASSQGQGLGQPQHF. Here the CDR3 DNA reads TGTGCCAGCAGCCAAGGACAGGGTTTAGGACAGCCCCAGCATTTT.

This clonotype was found many times. The chain links TRBV7-2 to TRBJ2-1, with 7 bases aligning to TRBD1. The V gene's germline CDR1 is SGHTA and CDR2 FQGNSA. This CDR3 contains 15 residues. The ends lost 5 bases at V and 4 bases at J; junction bases unmatched: 8. The CDR3 spells CASSESGTVYNEQFF. The CDR3 nucleotides read TGTGCCAGCAGCGAATCCGGGACAGTGTACAATGAGCAGTTCTTC. The entire variable domain, with the rest obtained from reference TRBV7-2 and TRBJ2-1, is as follows: GAGVSQSPSNKVTEKGKDVELRCDPISGHTALYWYRQSLGQGLEFLIYFQGNSAPDKSGLPSDRFSAERTGGSVSTLTIQRTQQEDSAVYLCASSESGTVYNEQFFGPGTRLTVL.

This clonotype appeared a single time. The chain has TRBV6-5 and TRBJ2-5, with D perhaps TRBD1 or TRBD2 (6 bases each). The DNA end lines up better with TRBJ2-7; the J call may be wrong. Germline CDR1 reads MNHEY; CDR2 reads SVGAGI. The CDR3 totals 15 residues. CDR3: CASSYSPGANYEQYF. CDR3 DNA sequence: TGTGCCAGCAGTTACTCACCGGGGGCCAACTACGAGCAGTACTTC.

This clonotype came up many times. This chain uses TRBV7-9 with TRBJ1-2; TRBD1 is a possible D gene (6 bases). The CDR3 contains 14 residues. The germline V and J ends were trimmed by 4 bases and 4 bases, with 13 bases remaining between them. Germline V gene sequence: CDR1 SEHNR, CDR2 FQNEAQ (reference sequence). The CDR3: CASSSEQGGYGYTF. The CDR3 DNA reads TGTGCCAGCAGCTCGGAACAGGGTGGCTATGGCTACACCTTC.

Concerning this clonotype: It may be a read error: a sequence one base away is much more abundant. The chain employs TRBV28 and TRBJ2-7; D not certain. Trimming cost V 8 bases and J 3 bases, with 14 bases left between them. Germline-derived CDR1 and CDR2 are MDHEN and SYDVKM. This CDR3 is built from 13 residues. The CDR3 DNA reads TGTGCCAGCCTTGTGCAGAATAGCTACGAGCAGTACTTC. This sequence encodes CASLVQNSYEQYF.